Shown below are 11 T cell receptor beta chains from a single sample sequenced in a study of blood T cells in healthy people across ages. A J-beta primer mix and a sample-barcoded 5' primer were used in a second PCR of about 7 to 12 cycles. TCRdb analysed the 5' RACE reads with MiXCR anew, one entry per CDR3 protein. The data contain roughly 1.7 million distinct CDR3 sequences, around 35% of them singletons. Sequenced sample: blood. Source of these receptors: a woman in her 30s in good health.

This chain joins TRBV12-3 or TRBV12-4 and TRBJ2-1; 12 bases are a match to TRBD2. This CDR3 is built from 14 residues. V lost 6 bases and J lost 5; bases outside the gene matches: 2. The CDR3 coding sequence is TGTGCCAGCAGCACTAGCGGGAGGCACAATGAGCAGTTCTTC. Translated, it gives CASSTSGRHNEQFF.

CDR3 residues: CASNAGGYTGELFF. In DNA, the CDR3 is TGTGCCAGCAATGCGGGTGGTTACACCGGGGAGCTGTTTTTT. This chain uses TRBV27 with TRBJ2-2, with a possible D match to TRBD2 (5 bases). The CDR3 covers 14 residues. The germline V gene has CDR1 MNHEY and CDR2 SMNVEV (reference sequence). Trimming pared 7 bases from V and 3 bases from J, leaving 12 bases between.

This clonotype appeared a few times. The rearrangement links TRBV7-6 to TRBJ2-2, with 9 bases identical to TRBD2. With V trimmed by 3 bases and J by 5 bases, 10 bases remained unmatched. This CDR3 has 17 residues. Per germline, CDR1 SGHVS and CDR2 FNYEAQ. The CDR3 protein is CASSFELAGSNTGELFF. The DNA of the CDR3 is TGTGCCAGCAGCTTCGAGCTAGCGGGAAGTAATACCGGGGAGCTGTTTTTT.

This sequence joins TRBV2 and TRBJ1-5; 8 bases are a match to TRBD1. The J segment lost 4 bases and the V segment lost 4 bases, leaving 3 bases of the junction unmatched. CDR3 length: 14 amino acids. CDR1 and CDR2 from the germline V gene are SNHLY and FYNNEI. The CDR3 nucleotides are TGTGCCAGCAGTGGACAGGGGAAAAATCAGCCCCAGCATTTT. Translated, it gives CASSGQGKNQPQHF.

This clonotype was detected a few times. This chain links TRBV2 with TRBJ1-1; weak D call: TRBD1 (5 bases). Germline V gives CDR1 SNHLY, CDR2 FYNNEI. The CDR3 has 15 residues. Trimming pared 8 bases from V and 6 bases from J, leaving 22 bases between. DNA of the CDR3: TGTGCCAGCCTCTTGGCGGGGCCCGTTATGGCTGAAGCTTTCTTT. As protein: CASLLAGPVMAEAFF.

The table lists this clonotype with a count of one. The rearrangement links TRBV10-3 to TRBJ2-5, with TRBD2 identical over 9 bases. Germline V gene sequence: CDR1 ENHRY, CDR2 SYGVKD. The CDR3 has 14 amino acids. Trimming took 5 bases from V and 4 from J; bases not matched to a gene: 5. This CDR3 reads CAISLKLAGETQYF. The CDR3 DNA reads TGTGCCATCAGTTTAAAACTAGCGGGAGAGACCCAGTACTTC.

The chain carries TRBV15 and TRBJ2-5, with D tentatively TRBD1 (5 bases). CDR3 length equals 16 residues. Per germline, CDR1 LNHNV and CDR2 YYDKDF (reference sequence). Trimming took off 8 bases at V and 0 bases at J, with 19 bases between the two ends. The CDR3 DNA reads TGTGCCACCCGTCTTGGAACAGGCCCATACCAAGAGACCCAGTACTTC. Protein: CATRLGTGPYQETQYF.

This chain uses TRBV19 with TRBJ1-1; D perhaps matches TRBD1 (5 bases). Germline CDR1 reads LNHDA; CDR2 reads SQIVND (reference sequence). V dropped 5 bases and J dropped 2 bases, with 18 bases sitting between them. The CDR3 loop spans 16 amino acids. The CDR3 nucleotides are TGTGCCAGTAGTCTCCTCAAGGGGTCCTTCAACACTGAAGCTTTCTTT. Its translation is CASSLLKGSFNTEAFF.

The CDR3 region is CASSLGGWTYNEQFF. The DNA of the CDR3 is TGTGCCAGCAGTTTAGGTGGTTGGACCTACAATGAGCAGTTCTTC. The chain combines TRBV12-3 or TRBV12-4 with TRBJ2-1; unclear D gene. V lost 1 base to trimming and J lost 2 bases, with 9 bases between them. The CDR3 is 15 amino acids.

For the CDR3, the DNA is TGCAGTGCTCTACGAACGAGGGACAACAATGAGCAGTTCTTC. The encoded protein is CSALRTRDNNEQFF. The rearrangement joins TRBV20-1 to TRBJ2-1; possible D gene TRBD1, 6 bases. The germline CDR1 and CDR2 sequences are DFQATT and SNEGSKA (reference sequence). This CDR3 is 14 amino acids long. Trimming shortened V by 5 bases and J by 5 bases, and 16 bases separated the two germline ends.

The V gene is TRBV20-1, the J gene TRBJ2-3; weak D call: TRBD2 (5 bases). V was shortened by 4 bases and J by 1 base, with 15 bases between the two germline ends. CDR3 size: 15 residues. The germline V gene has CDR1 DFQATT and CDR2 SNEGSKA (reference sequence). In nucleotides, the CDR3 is TGCAGTGCTAACTCAATACGGGGTCGCACAGATACGCAGTATTTT. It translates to CSANSIRGRTDTQYF.